In its sample, the clone carrying this T cell receptor (beta chain) was seen a few times. Its antigen is unidentified. This sample is drawn from a study of cytomegalovirus exposure and HLA in healthy donors. Study context: Within an early data release were around 87 million unique TCRs drawn from HLA-typed donors.

Notes on the study in general: In most subjects, TCR beta sequences reportedly gave accurate predictions of HLA-A and HLA-B alleles. Analysis was carried out at a later point, and it linked a missense DCLRE1C variant to TCR beta V- and J-gene trimming.

Trimming took 9 bases from V and 7 from J, leaving 19 bases between them. Germline values: CDR1 SGHVS, CDR2 FNYEAQ. The CDR3 has 14 amino acids. The PCR had 60 Vbeta and 13 Jbeta primers. In the source study's methods: A later analysis counted about 80 million unique TCR beta chains, around 10 million shared. Some clones are missing from TCRdb's copy, which holds only in-frame ones; the method was immunoSEQ multiplex PCR. V and J calls and clone size are copied from that table; D and trimming were computed from the DNA. The data contain about 83,000 clones, just over 70% of them singletons. This TCR was sampled from a man aged 60 to 69 in good health and CMV-seronegative. The sequencing sample was made of PBMCs. V is TRBV7-6 and J is TRBJ1-5, with D perhaps matching TRBD1 (6 bases). The CDR3 DNA reads TGTGCCAGTTCCATGAACAGGGTTGGACAGCCCCAGCATTTT. Amino acids: CASSMNRVGQPQHF.